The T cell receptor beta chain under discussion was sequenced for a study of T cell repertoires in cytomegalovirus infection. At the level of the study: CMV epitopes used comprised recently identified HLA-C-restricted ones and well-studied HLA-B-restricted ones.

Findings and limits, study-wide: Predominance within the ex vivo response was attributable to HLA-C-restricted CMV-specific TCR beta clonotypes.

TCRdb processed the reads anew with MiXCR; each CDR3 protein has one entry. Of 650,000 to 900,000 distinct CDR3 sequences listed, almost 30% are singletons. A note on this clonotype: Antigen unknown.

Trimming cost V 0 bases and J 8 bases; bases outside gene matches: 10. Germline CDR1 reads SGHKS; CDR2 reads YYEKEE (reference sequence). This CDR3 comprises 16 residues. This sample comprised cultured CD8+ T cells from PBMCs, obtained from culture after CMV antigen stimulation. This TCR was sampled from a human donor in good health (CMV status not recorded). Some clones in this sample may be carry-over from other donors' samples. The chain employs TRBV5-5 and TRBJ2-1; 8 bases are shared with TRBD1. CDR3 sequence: CASSLGAGQGLYEQFF. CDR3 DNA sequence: TGTGCCAGCAGCTTGGGGGCTGGACAGGGTCTCTATGAGCAGTTCTTC.